A selection of T cell receptor beta chains follows, all from one sample in a study of CD8+ T cells in alopecia areata. Clones were sequenced by immunoSEQ multiplex PCR, and TCRdb holds only the in-frame ones, with some missing. The sample yields over 150,000 clones, around three fifths seen once. Sample: CD4+ T cells sorted from blood, taken at week 0. These receptors originate from a human donor with alopecia areata. Each CDR3 is given with its conserved first and last residue. The order of the fields is V gene, clone size, D gene, J gene, CDR3 DNA, CDR3 protein. A D gene is named only where the DNA matches it firmly. Rows give clone size only sometimes, using once, few, many, or a class for an expanded clone.

v_call: TRBV4-1
clone_size: -
d_call: -
j_call: TRBJ2-3
cdr3_nt: TGCGCCAGCAGCCAAGTCCTAGTGAGCACAGATACGCAGTATTTT
cdr3_aa: CASSQVLVSTDTQYF

v_call: TRBV30
clone_size: -
d_call: TRBD1
j_call: TRBJ2-7
cdr3_nt: TGTGCCTGGGTGGGACAGGCTTACGAGCAGTACTTC
cdr3_aa: CAWVGQAYEQYF

v_call: TRBV2
clone_size: few
d_call: -
j_call: TRBJ2-2
cdr3_nt: TGTGCCAGCCTCCTATGGGCAGACACCGGGGAGCTGTTTTTT
cdr3_aa: CASLLWADTGELFF

v_call: TRBV2
clone_size: -
d_call: TRBD1
j_call: TRBJ2-2
cdr3_nt: TGTGCCAGCAGTGTCCAGGGGGATTTCGGCGGGGAGCTGTTTTTT
cdr3_aa: CASSVQGDFGGELFF

v_call: TRBV30
clone_size: -
d_call: -
j_call: TRBJ2-2
cdr3_nt: TGTGCCTCCAGTCCGGGACACAACACCGGGGAGCTGTTTTTT
cdr3_aa: CASSPGHNTGELFF

v_call: TRBV5-1
clone_size: -
d_call: -
j_call: TRBJ2-5
cdr3_nt: TGCGCCAGCAGCTTGGTGGGACAACAAGAGACCCAGTACTTC
cdr3_aa: CASSLVGQQETQYF

v_call: TRBV30
clone_size: -
d_call: TRBD1
j_call: TRBJ1-2
cdr3_nt: TGTGCCTGGAGCTTACAGGGGGGAGGCTTGGACTATGGCTACACCTTC
cdr3_aa: CAWSLQGGGLDYGYTF

v_call: TRBV11-3
clone_size: few
d_call: -
j_call: TRBJ2-3
cdr3_nt: TGTGCCAGCAGCCTATTCCGAAGCACAGATACGCAGTATTTT
cdr3_aa: CASSLFRSTDTQYF

v_call: TRBV2
clone_size: once
d_call: -
j_call: TRBJ2-2
cdr3_nt: TGTGCCAGCAGCAGTGACACCGGGGAGCTGTTTTTT
cdr3_aa: CASSSDTGELFF

v_call: TRBV19
clone_size: -
d_call: TRBD1
j_call: TRBJ1-5
cdr3_nt: TGTGCCAGTAGTCCGAGACAGGGAAATAGCAATCAGCCCCAGCATTTT
cdr3_aa: CASSPRQGNSNQPQHF

v_call: TRBV10-3
clone_size: -
d_call: -
j_call: TRBJ2-3
cdr3_nt: TGTGCCATCAACACTCCCTTCCTGTCCTCCGATACGCAGTATTTT
cdr3_aa: CAINTPFLSSDTQYF

v_call: TRBV5-8
clone_size: few
d_call: -
j_call: TRBJ2-3
cdr3_nt: TGTGCCAGCAGCTTGGTGGCCTTAAACACAGATACGCAGTATTTT
cdr3_aa: CASSLVALNTDTQYF

v_call: TRBV5-6
clone_size: -
d_call: -
j_call: TRBJ2-5
cdr3_nt: TGTGCCAGCAGCTTTAGTAGGAAGACCCAGTACTTC
cdr3_aa: CASSFSRKTQYF

v_call: TRBV7-2
clone_size: -
d_call: -
j_call: TRBJ2-1
cdr3_nt: TGTGCCAGCAGCCGTAGTGGTTATGAGCAGTTCTTC
cdr3_aa: CASSRSGYEQFF

v_call: TRBV27
clone_size: -
d_call: TRBD2
j_call: TRBJ2-1
cdr3_nt: TGTGCCAGCAGTTTGGTGGGGGGGAAGATCAATGAGCAGTTCTTC
cdr3_aa: CASSLVGGKINEQFF

v_call: TRBV6-1
clone_size: -
d_call: TRBD1
j_call: TRBJ2-7
cdr3_nt: TGTGCCAGCAGGGAGGGGACAGGGTTCCACGAGCAGTACTTC
cdr3_aa: CASREGTGFHEQYF

v_call: TRBV29-1
clone_size: -
d_call: -
j_call: TRBJ2-4
cdr3_nt: TGCAGCGTTGTTACCCGTGACATTCAGTACTTC
cdr3_aa: CSVVTRDIQYF

v_call: TRBV7-8
clone_size: few
d_call: -
j_call: TRBJ2-5
cdr3_nt: TGTGCCAGCAGCCCCGGAGCCGTGTGGGAGACCCAGTACTTC
cdr3_aa: CASSPGAVWETQYF

v_call: TRBV30
clone_size: -
d_call: -
j_call: TRBJ2-1
cdr3_nt: TGTGCCTGGACTCCGGGACTGGAAAACAATGAGCAGTTCTTC
cdr3_aa: CAWTPGLENNEQFF

v_call: TRBV29-1
clone_size: -
d_call: TRBD1
j_call: TRBJ2-5
cdr3_nt: TGCAGCGTAGACAGGGGACAAGAGACCCAGTACTTC
cdr3_aa: CSVDRGQETQYF

v_call: TRBV7-9
clone_size: -
d_call: -
j_call: TRBJ2-5
cdr3_nt: TGTGCCAGCAGCTTCCCAGGAGAGACCCAGTACTTC
cdr3_aa: CASSFPGETQYF

v_call: TRBV14
clone_size: -
d_call: TRBD2
j_call: TRBJ2-3
cdr3_nt: TGTGCCAGCAGCCCTAGACTAGCGGGGAGCACAGATACGCAGTATTTT
cdr3_aa: CASSPRLAGSTDTQYF